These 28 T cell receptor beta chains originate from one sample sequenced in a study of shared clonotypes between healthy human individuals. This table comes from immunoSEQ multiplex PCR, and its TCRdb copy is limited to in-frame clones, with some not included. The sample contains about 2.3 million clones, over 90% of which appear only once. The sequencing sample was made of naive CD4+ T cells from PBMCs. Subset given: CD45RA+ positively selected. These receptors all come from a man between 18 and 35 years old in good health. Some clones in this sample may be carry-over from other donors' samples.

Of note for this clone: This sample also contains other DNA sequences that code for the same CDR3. CDR3 nucleotide sequence: TGCAGCGTTGGGGCCGGCGCGTACGAGCAGTACTTC. Protein: CSVGAGAYEQYF. The J gene is TRBJ2-7, the V gene TRBV29-1; D is uncertain. The CDR3 covers 12 residues. The germline gives CDR1 SQVTM, CDR2 ANQGSEA. V was pared by 4 bases and J by 4 bases, with 11 bases between.

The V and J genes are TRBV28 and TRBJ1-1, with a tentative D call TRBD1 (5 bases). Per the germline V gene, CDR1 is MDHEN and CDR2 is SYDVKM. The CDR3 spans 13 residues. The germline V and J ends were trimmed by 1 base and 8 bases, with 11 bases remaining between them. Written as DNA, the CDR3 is TGTGCCAGCAGTTTATCGCAGGGCGGAGAAGCTTTCTTT. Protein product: CASSLSQGGEAFF.

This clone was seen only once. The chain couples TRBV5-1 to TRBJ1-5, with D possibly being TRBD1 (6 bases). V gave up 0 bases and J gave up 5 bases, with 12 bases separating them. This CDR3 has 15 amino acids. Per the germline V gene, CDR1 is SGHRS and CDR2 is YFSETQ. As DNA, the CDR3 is TGCGCCAGCAGCTTGGATGCAGGGGTCGATCAGCCCCAGCATTTT. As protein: CASSLDAGVDQPQHF. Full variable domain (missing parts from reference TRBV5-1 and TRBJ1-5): KAGVTQTPRYLIKTRGQQVTLSCSPISGHRSVSWYQQTPGQGLQFLFEYFSETQRNKGNFPGRFSGRQFSNSRSEMNVSTLELGDSALYLCASSLDAGVDQPQHFGDGTRLSIL.

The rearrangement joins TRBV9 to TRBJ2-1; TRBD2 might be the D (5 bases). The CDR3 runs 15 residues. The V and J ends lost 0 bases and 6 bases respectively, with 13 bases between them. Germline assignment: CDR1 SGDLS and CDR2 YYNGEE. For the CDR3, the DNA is TGTGCCAGCAGCGTAGGATCGGGATTGCCCAATGAGCAGTTCTTC. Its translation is CASSVGSGLPNEQFF.

CDR3: CASSLPPGQGLNEQFF. CDR3 nucleotides: TGTGCCAGCAGTCTCCCACCGGGACAGGGACTCAATGAGCAGTTCTTC. The chain employs TRBV28 and TRBJ2-1, with 9 nucleotides matching TRBD1. Trimming at V came to 5 bases and at J to 6 bases, leaving 11 bases not matched to a gene. The CDR3 length is 16 residues. Per germline, CDR1 MDHEN and CDR2 SYDVKM.

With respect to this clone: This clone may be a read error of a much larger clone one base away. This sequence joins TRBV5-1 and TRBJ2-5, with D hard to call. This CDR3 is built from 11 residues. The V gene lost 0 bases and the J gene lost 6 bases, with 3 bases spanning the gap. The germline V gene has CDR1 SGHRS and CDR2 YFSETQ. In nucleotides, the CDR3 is TGCGCCAGCAGCTTGGAGCAGACCCAGTACTTC. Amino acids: CASSLEQTQYF.

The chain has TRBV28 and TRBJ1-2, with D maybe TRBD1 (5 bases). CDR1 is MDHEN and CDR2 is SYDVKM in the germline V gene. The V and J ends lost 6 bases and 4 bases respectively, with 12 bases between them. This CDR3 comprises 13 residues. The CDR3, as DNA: TGTGCCAGCAGCCAACGGGACTTCTATGGCTACACCTTC. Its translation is CASSQRDFYGYTF.

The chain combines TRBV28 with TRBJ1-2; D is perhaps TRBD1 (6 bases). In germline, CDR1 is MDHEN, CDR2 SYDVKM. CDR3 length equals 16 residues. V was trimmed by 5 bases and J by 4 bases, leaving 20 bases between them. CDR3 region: CASSASDRNWGYGYTF. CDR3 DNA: TGTGCCAGCAGTGCCAGTGACAGGAATTGGGGCTATGGCTACACCTTC.

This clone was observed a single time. The CDR3 sequence is CASSSGSGRSDTQYF. The DNA of the CDR3 is TGTGCCAGTAGCTCTGGGAGCGGGAGGTCAGATACGCAGTATTTT. The chain uses TRBV19 and TRBJ2-3; 9 bases match TRBD2. The CDR3 loop spans 15 amino acids. Germline-derived CDR1 and CDR2 are LNHDA and SQIVND (reference sequence). The trim removed 6 bases at V and 4 bases at J, leaving 8 bases unmatched.

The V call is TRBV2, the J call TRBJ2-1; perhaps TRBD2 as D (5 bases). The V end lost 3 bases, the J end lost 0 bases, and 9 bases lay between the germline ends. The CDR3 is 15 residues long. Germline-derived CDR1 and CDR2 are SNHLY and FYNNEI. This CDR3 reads CASSEDGVSYNEQFF. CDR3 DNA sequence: TGTGCCAGCAGTGAGGACGGGGTCTCCTACAATGAGCAGTTCTTC.

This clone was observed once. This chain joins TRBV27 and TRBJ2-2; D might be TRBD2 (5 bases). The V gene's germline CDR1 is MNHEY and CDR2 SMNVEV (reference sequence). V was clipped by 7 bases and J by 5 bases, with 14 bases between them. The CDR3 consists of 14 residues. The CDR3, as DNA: TGTGCCAGCAAGTTCCGGGGAAAAACCGGGGAGCTGTTTTTT. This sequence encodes CASKFRGKTGELFF.

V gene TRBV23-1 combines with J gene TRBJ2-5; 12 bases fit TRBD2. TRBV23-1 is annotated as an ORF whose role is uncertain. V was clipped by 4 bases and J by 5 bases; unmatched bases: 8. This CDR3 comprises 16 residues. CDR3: CASSPLGLAGRETQYF. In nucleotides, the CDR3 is TGCGCCAGCAGTCCACTTGGACTAGCGGGACGGGAGACCCAGTACTTC.

Here the CDR3 DNA reads TGTGCCAGCAGCTTAGGGAACAGGGCGAATGACGAGCAGTACTTC. Translated, it gives CASSLGNRANDEQYF. The chain couples TRBV7-2 to TRBJ2-7; possible D gene TRBD1, 6 bases. V lost 1 base to trimming and J lost 5 bases, with 15 bases between them. This CDR3 spans 15 amino acids. Looked up from germline, CDR1 is SGHTA and CDR2 is FQGNSA.

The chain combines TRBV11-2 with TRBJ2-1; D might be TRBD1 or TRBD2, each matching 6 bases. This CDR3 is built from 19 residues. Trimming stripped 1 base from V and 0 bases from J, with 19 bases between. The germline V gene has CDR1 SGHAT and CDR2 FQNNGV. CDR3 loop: CASSLGTLRGPSSYNEQFF. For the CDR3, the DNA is TGTGCCAGCAGCTTAGGCACTCTTCGGGGGCCGAGCTCCTACAATGAGCAGTTCTTC.

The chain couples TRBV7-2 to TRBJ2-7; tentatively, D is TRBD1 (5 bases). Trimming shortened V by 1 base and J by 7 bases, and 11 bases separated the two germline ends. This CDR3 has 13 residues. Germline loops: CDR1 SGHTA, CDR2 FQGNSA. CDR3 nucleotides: TGTGCCAGCAGCTTAGTCCAGGGCCGGGAGCAGTACTTC. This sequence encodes CASSLVQGREQYF. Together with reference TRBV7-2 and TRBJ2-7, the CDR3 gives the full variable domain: GAGVSQSPSNKVTEKGKDVELRCDPISGHTALYWYRQSLGQGLEFLIYFQGNSAPDKSGLPSDRFSAERTGGSVSTLTIQRTQQEDSAVYLCASSLVQGREQYFGPGTRLTVT.

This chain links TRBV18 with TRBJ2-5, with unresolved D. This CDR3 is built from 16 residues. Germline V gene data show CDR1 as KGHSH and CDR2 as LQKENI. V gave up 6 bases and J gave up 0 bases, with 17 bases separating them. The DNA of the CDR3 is TGTGCCAGCTCCCGGCAATTGACTCCAAACCAAGAGACCCAGTACTTC. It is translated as CASSRQLTPNQETQYF.

CDR3: CASSPGGGGNEKLFF. The CDR3 DNA sequence: TGTGCCAGCAGCCCGGGAGGGGGGGGTAATGAAAAACTGTTTTTT. The chain combines TRBV5-4 with TRBJ1-4; D perhaps matches TRBD1 (6 bases). This CDR3 region has 15 residues. The germline gives CDR1 SGHNT, CDR2 YYREEE (reference sequence). V shed 4 bases and J shed 4 bases, with 14 bases lying between them.

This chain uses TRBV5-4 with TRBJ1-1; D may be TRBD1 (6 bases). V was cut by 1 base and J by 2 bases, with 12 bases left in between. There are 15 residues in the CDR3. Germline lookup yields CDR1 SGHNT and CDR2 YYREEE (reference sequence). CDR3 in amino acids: CASSLSLGGNTEAFF. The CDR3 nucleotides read TGTGCCAGCAGCTTGTCGCTAGGGGGAAACACTGAAGCTTTCTTT.

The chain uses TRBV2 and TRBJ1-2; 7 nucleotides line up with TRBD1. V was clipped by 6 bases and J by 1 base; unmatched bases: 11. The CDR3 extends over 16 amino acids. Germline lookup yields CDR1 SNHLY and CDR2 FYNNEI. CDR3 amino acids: CASRKGATIVNYGYTF. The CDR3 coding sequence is TGTGCCAGCAGAAAGGGGGCGACAATCGTTAACTATGGCTACACCTTC.

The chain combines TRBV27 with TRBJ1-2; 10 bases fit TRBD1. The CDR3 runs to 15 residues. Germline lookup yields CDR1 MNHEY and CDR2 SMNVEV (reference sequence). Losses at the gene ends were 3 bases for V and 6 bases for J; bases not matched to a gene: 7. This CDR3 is CASSFNGQGVDGYTF. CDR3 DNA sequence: TGTGCCAGCAGTTTCAATGGACAGGGGGTTGATGGCTACACCTTC.

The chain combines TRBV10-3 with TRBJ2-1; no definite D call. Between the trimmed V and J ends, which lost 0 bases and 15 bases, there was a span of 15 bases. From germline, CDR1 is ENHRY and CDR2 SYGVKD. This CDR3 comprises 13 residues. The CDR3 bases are TGTGCCATCAGTGAGTCGATTTTGGAGTTTGGGTTCTTC. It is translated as CAISESILEFGFF.

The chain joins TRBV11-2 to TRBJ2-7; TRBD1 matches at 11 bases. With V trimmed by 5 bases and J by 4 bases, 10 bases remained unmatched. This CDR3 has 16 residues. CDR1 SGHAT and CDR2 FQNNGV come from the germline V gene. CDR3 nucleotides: TGTGCCAGCAGCCACCAGGACAGGGGGCGAAATTACGAGCAGTACTTC. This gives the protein CASSHQDRGRNYEQYF.

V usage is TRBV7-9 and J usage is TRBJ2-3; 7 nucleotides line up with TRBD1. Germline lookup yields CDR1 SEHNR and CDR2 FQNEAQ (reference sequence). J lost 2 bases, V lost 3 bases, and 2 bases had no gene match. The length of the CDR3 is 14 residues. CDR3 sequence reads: CASSLTGITDTQYF. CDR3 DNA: TGTGCCAGCAGCTTGACAGGGATCACAGATACGCAGTATTTT.

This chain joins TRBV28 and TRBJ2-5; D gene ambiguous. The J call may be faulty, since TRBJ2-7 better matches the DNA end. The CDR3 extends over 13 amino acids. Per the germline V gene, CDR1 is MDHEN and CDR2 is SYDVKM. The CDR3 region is CASSLPGLYEQYF. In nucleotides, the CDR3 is TGTGCCAGCAGTTTACCCGGTTTGTACGAGCAGTACTTC.

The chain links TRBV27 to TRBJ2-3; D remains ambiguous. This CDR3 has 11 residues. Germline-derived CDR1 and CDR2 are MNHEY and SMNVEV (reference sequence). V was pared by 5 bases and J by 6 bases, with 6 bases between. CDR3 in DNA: TGTGCCAGCAGTCCCAAGGATACGCAGTATTTT. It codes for CASSPKDTQYF.

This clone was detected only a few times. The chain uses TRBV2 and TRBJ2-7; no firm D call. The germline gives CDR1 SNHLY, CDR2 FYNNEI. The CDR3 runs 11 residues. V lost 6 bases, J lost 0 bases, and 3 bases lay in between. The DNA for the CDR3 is TGTGCCAGCAGGAGCTCCTACGAGCAGTACTTC. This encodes CASRSSYEQYF. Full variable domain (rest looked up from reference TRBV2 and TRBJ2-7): EPEVTQTPSHQVTQMGQEVILRCVPISNHLYFYWYRQILGQKVEFLVSFYNNEISEKSEIFDDQFSVERPDGSNFTLKIRSTKLEDSAMYFCASRSSYEQYFGPGTRLTVT.

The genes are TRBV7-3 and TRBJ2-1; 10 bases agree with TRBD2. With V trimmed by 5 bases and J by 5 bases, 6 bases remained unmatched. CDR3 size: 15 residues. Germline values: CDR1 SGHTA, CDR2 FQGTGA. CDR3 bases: TGTGCCAGCAGCCGAGGACTAGCGGACAACAATGAGCAGTTCTTC. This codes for CASSRGLADNNEQFF.

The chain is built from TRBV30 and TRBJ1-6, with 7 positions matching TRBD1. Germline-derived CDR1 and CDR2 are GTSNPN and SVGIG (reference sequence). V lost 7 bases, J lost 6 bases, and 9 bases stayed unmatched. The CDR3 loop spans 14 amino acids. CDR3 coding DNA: TGTGCCTCCGACAGGGCGATGAGTAATTCACCCCTCCACTTT. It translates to CASDRAMSNSPLHF.